This T cell receptor beta chain is drawn from a study of blood T cell repertoires in COVID-19 (dated by TCRdb to 2020 to 2021). About the full investigation: The collaborator samples originated in the United States, Italy and Spain and spanned the acute and convalescent phases of COVID-19. The repertoires were released in a freely available public database meant as a resource for research on the immune response to SARS-CoV-2. Where available, HLA class I and class II types were taken from metadata supplied by the sample provider and were not determined by assay-based typing. The prospective study material was composed of cDNA or gDNA derived from T cells, B-cell-depleted T cells, or PBMCs. Samples came from the ongoing ImmuneRACE study (first 160 participants) plus 1,254 subjects from 6 global collaborators. The sample metadata nearly always contained a de-identified subject ID, COVID-19 status, age in years and sex. Deeply sampled blood TCRbeta repertoires from subjects exposed to, actively infected with, or recovered from COVID-19 were included in the dataset. Results the study describes overall, beyond this receptor: The amount of clinical and demographic metadata varied by source and participant and was provided uncurated.

TCRbeta CDR3 regions were amplified from genomic DNA by means of the immunoSEQ Assay, a bias-controlled multiplex PCR. In the source study's methods: The number of nucleated cells in each sample was estimated from the amplification of reference gene primers within the assay. To quantify the absolute abundance of each unique TCRbeta CDR3 rearrangement, sequence reads were collapsed and filtered. Productive Simpson clonality was computed per sample as the square root of Simpson's diversity index over productive rearrangements. The immuneACCESS repertoire file appears here via TCRdb, limited to in-frame rearrangements. These files lack a portion of the clones; in checked studies, under half of the deficit traces to unresolved V genes, and the cause of the others is not known. V and J calls and clone size come straight from that table; D and trimming were deduced from the DNA. Counted in this sample were fewer than 350,000 clones; around nine tenths of them appeared once. The ten most abundant clones make up about 10% of the sample.

V trim: 4 bases; J trim: 7 bases; unmatched bases: 6. According to the germline V gene (reference sequence), CDR1 reads LNHDA and CDR2 reads SQIVND. From the cysteine up to the phenylalanine, the CDR3 has a length of 15 residues. Only CDR3 DNA is held: 45 bases, read in frame from base 1. Whole blood was collected in K2EDTA tubes by collaborating institutions according to the institutions' own protocols. For TCRbeta analysis, collaborators shipped samples in one of three forms: frozen whole blood, isolated PBMCs, or DNA extracted from either of those sample types. Concerning this clone: Its recognized antigen is unknown. Qualities for individual bases were not recorded, and no much larger clone is one base off.

Recombination joined TRBV19 with TRBJ1-4; 10 junctional bases match TRBD1. The receptor comes from a man between 35 and 55 years old with active or convalescent COVID-19. The sequenced sample was peripheral blood. Here the CDR3 is given as CASSTRQGAGEKLFF. The base sequence is TGTGCCAGTAGTACACGACAGGGGGCAGGTGAAAAACTGTTTTTT.